Sequencing of this T cell receptor beta chain was carried out in a study of STAT3 mutations in large granular lymphocyte leukemia. Turning to the study itself: Over half of T-LGLL patients had one or more immunosuppressive regimens. Broader study findings: In several patients, dominant TCR clone burden exceeded STAT3 mutant burden, suggesting STAT3 mutation arose secondarily. Differing intervals and regimens complicate linking therapy response to clone burden. Every T-cell large granular lymphocyte leukemia patient had at least one immunodominant TCR beta clonotype.

The CDR3 runs 15 residues. Germline V lookup: CDR1 MNHEY, CDR2 SVGAGI. V shed 5 bases, J shed 6 bases, and the junction held 5 bases outside the gene matches. TCRdb keeps only in-frame clones here, not all; method: immunoSEQ multiplex PCR. The sample has about 4,400 clones; around 84% are singletons. With regard to this clone: Antigen: not known.

The receptor comes from a man aged 35 to 55 with T-cell large granular lymphocyte leukemia. Some clones in this sample may be carry-over from other donors' samples. What was sequenced was peripheral blood mononuclear cells. This chain connects TRBV6-5 to TRBJ2-2; 11 bases line up with TRBD1. Written as DNA, the CDR3 is TGTGCCAGCAGTCAGGGACAGGGGGTTTCCGGGGAGCTGTTTTTT. This codes for CASSQGQGVSGELFF.